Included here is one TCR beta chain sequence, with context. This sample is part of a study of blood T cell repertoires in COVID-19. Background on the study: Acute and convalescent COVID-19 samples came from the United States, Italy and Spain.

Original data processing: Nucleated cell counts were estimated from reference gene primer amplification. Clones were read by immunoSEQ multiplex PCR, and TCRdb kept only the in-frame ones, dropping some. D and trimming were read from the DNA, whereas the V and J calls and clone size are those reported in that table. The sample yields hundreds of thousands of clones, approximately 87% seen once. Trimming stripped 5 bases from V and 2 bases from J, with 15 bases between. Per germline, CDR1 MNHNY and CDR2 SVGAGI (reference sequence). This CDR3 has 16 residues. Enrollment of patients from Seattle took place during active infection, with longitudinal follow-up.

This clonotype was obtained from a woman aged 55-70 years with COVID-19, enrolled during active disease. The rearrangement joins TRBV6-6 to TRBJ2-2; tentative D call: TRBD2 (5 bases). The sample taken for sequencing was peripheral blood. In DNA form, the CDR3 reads TGTGCCAGCAGTACTGGGAGCCGAGGTAACACCGGGGAGCTGTTTTTT. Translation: CASSTGSRGNTGELFF.